The 29 T cell receptor beta chains listed next were all sequenced from one sample in a study of blood T cell repertoires in COVID-19. Measured with immunoSEQ multiplex PCR; TCRdb has only the in-frame clones, and not every one. The table has about 130,000 clones, 70% to 85% seen once. Sample: peripheral blood. These receptors all come from a woman between 55 and 75 years old with acute or convalescent COVID-19.

The J gene is TRBJ1-1, the V gene TRBV7-9, with D perhaps matching TRBD1 (5 bases). The CDR3 totals 14 residues. Germline values: CDR1 SEHNR, CDR2 FQNEAQ (reference sequence). V was shortened by 2 bases and J by 6 bases, with 13 bases between the two germline ends. The DNA of the CDR3 is TGTGCCAGCAGCTTACAGGGCAACCCTGCTGAAGCTTTCTTT. It codes for CASSLQGNPAEAFF.

The gene calls are TRBV3-1 (or the pseudogene TRBV3-2) and TRBJ2-2; TRBD2 matches 11 bases. Germline V gives CDR1 LGHDT, CDR2 YNNKEL (reference sequence). This CDR3 contains 18 residues. With V trimmed by 4 bases and J by 3 bases, 10 bases remained unmatched. The CDR3 nucleotides are TGTGCCAGCAGCCCTGGGGCCGGGACTAGCGGTCACACCGGGGAGCTGTTTTTT. Translated, it gives CASSPGAGTSGHTGELFF.

The rearrangement uses TRBV30 and TRBJ1-6; D is undetermined. Germline V gives CDR1 GTSNPN, CDR2 SVGIG (reference sequence). Between the trimmed V and J ends, which lost 4 bases and 11 bases, there was a span of 15 bases. The CDR3 spans 13 residues. CDR3: CAWNQEGGTPLHF. CDR3 DNA: TGTGCCTGGAATCAGGAGGGCGGCACACCCCTCCACTTT. The entire variable domain, with the rest obtained from reference TRBV30 and TRBJ1-6, is as follows: SQTIHQWPATLVQPVGSPLSLECTVEGTSNPNLYWYRQAAGRGLQLLFYSVGIGQISSEVPQNLSASRPQDRQFILSSKKLLLSDSGFYLCAWNQEGGTPLHFGNGTRLTVT.

The V gene is TRBV9, the J gene TRBJ2-2, with no clear D. Germline V gene sequence: CDR1 SGDLS, CDR2 YYNGEE. The CDR3 sequence is 13 residues long. The germline V and J ends were trimmed by 3 bases and 5 bases, with 8 bases remaining between them. The CDR3 protein is CASSALGTGELFF. CDR3 nucleotide sequence: TGTGCCAGCAGCGCCCTCGGGACCGGGGAGCTGTTTTTT.

The V gene is TRBV6-5, the J gene TRBJ2-1; a possible D gene is TRBD2 (5 bases). This CDR3 contains 15 residues. CDR1 is MNHEY and CDR2 is SVGAGI in the germline V gene. The germline V and J ends were trimmed by 5 bases and 9 bases, with 20 bases remaining between them. Here the CDR3 reads CASSPLRASTGEQFF. The CDR3 DNA is TGTGCCAGCAGTCCCCTACGGGCTAGCACCGGTGAGCAGTTCTTC.

The rearrangement links TRBV10-3 to TRBJ1-1; 7 bases line up with TRBD1. Germline V gene sequence: CDR1 ENHRY, CDR2 SYGVKD. Losses at the gene ends were 6 bases for V and 5 bases for J; bases not matched to a gene: 3. This CDR3 has 12 amino acids. Written as DNA, the CDR3 is TGTGCCATCAGATCAGGGGGGACTGAAGCTTTCTTT. This codes for CAIRSGGTEAFF.

The chain employs TRBV30 and TRBJ1-2; D unclear. This CDR3 has 12 amino acids. V was trimmed by 3 bases and J by 7 bases, leaving 12 bases between them. In germline, CDR1 is GTSNPN, CDR2 SVGIG (reference sequence). The CDR3 loop is CAWSHPPVGYTF. The CDR3 DNA is TGTGCCTGGAGCCACCCCCCGGTTGGCTACACCTTC.

The chain has TRBV9 and TRBJ1-6; D gene unclear. The CDR3 has 16 residues. Germline V gene data show CDR1 as SGDLS and CDR2 as YYNGEE. Trimming shortened V by 3 bases and J by 3 bases, and 13 bases separated the two germline ends. CDR3 in amino acids: CASSESYRGYNSPLHF. The DNA for the CDR3 is TGTGCCAGCAGCGAATCTTACCGGGGCTATAATTCACCCCTCCACTTT.

The chain is built from TRBV24-1 and TRBJ1-1, with D unresolved. This CDR3 spans 15 amino acids. V lost 8 bases and J lost 0, with 15 bases in between. Germline V CDR1 and CDR2: KGHDR, SFDVKD. CDR3 in DNA: TGTGCCACCAAGTTAGAGCGGGCCTTGAACACTGAAGCTTTCTTT. Its protein is CATKLERALNTEAFF.

This chain connects TRBV6-5 to TRBJ1-1; possible D gene TRBD1, 6 bases. The CDR3 totals 13 residues. The V and J ends lost 4 bases and 3 bases respectively, with 9 bases between them. Germline V CDR1 and CDR2: MNHEY, SVGAGI. The CDR3 DNA is TGTGCCAGCAGTTTCACAGGGTACACTGAAGCTTTCTTT. Its translation: CASSFTGYTEAFF.

Remarks on this clone: This CDR3 is also generated by other DNA sequences in the sample. V is TRBV5-4 and J is TRBJ1-1; D is undetermined. The CDR3 loop spans 13 amino acids. V was pared by 2 bases and J by 2 bases, with 7 bases between. Germline-derived CDR1 and CDR2 are SGHNT and YYREEE (reference sequence). In DNA, the CDR3 is TGTGCCAGCAGCTTCCGGGGAAACACTGAAGCTTTCTTT. Its protein is CASSFRGNTEAFF.

The chain combines TRBV5-1 with TRBJ1-2; D might be TRBD1 (6 bases). The V end lost 6 bases, the J end lost 8 bases, and 17 bases lay between the germline ends. Germline CDR1 reads SGHRS; CDR2 reads YFSETQ. This CDR3 region has 13 residues. The CDR3 DNA reads TGCGCCAGCACCAACCAACAGGGAAACGGCTACACCTTC. Its translation: CASTNQQGNGYTF.

CDR3 coding DNA: TGCAGCGTTGAGGGACAGGGTGGCGGGAAACTGTTTTTT. It encodes CSVEGQGGGKLFF. This sequence joins TRBV29-1 and TRBJ1-4; 9 bases match TRBD1. The V segment lost 3 bases and the J segment 11 bases; nucleotides outside the gene matches: 7. Germline V CDR1 and CDR2: SQVTM, ANQGSEA. The CDR3 loop spans 13 amino acids.

J is TRBJ1-1 and V is TRBV19; tentatively, D is TRBD1 (5 bases). CDR1 and CDR2 (germline): LNHDA, SQIVND (reference sequence). V was shortened by 6 bases and J by 4 bases, with 15 bases between the two germline ends. There are 14 residues in the CDR3. The CDR3 loop is CASSRTGVGTEAFF. The CDR3 DNA reads TGTGCCAGTAGCCGGACGGGGGTAGGCACTGAAGCTTTCTTT.

V is TRBV19 and J is TRBJ2-1; D perhaps matches TRBD1 (6 bases). Germline assignment: CDR1 LNHDA and CDR2 SQIVND (reference sequence). The CDR3 consists of 18 residues. The V and J ends lost 1 base and 7 bases respectively, with 23 bases between them. The CDR3 DNA is TGTGCCAGTAGTATAGTACTAGGCGGCAGGGGAGAGGGGAATGAGCAGTTCTTC. As protein: CASSIVLGGRGEGNEQFF. Combining the CDR3 with reference TRBV19 and TRBJ2-1 gives the whole variable domain DGGITQSPKYLFRKEGQNVTLSCEQNLNHDAMYWYRQDPGQGLRLIYYSQIVNDFQKGDIAEGYSVSREKKESFPLTVTSAQKNPTAFYLCASSIVLGGRGEGNEQFFGPGTRLTVL.

This chain connects TRBV18 to TRBJ2-5; the match to TRBD2 covers 9 bases. Looked up from germline, CDR1 is KGHSH and CDR2 is LQKENI. Germline trimming cut 4 bases from V and 3 bases from J; bases unmatched to any gene: 6. This CDR3 has 15 amino acids. The CDR3 is CASSRSSGDEETQYF. In nucleotides, the CDR3 is TGTGCCAGCTCACGCTCTAGCGGGGACGAAGAGACCCAGTACTTC.

The genes are TRBV18 and TRBJ1-6; weak D call: TRBD1 (6 bases). Germline CDR1 reads KGHSH; CDR2 reads LQKENI. Trimming pared 3 bases from V and 7 bases from J, leaving 13 bases between. The CDR3 loop spans 15 amino acids. Here the CDR3 reads CASSPRTDPNSPLHF. As DNA, the CDR3 is TGTGCCAGCTCACCCCGGACAGATCCCAATTCACCCCTCCACTTT.

This chain uses TRBV5-1 with TRBJ2-2; D possibly corresponds to TRBD1 (5 bases). Trimming left V 0 bases short and J 9 bases short, with 12 bases between. This CDR3 is 14 amino acids long. The germline gives CDR1 SGHRS, CDR2 YFSETQ. The CDR3 DNA reads TGCGCCAGCAGCTTGGAAAAACAGGCGAGGGAGCTGTTTTTT. This codes for CASSLEKQARELFF.

The V gene is TRBV9, the J gene TRBJ1-3; D remains unclear. CDR1 SGDLS and CDR2 YYNGEE come from the germline V gene. Deletions cut 2 bases from V and 11 bases from J, with 14 bases between. The CDR3 consists of 13 residues. CDR3 in amino acids: CASSVSDGRSIYF. The CDR3 region has the DNA TGTGCCAGCAGCGTTAGTGATGGGAGATCCATATATTTT.

The rearrangement uses TRBV6-1 and TRBJ2-2; D possibly corresponds to TRBD2 (6 bases). The CDR3 runs to 15 residues. The germline V and J ends were trimmed by 11 bases and 5 bases, with 21 bases remaining between them. CDR1 is MNHNS, CDR2 SASEGT, per germline. The CDR3 nucleotides read TGTGCCTCTCAGCCTCCGGGACTCAGGACCGGGGAGCTGTTTTTT. Translating it yields CASQPPGLRTGELFF.

The sample holds one count of this clone. V and J are TRBV5-6 and TRBJ2-1, with D maybe TRBD1 (5 bases). Germline-derived CDR1 and CDR2 are SGHDT and YYEEEE. The CDR3 loop spans 15 amino acids. V gave up 5 bases and J gave up 4 bases, with 16 bases separating them. DNA of the CDR3: TGTGCCAGCAGTCTGCAGGGTAGATTTTACAATGAGCAGTTCTTC. Translated: CASSLQGRFYNEQFF.

The J gene is TRBJ1-5, the V gene TRBV19; perhaps TRBD1 as D (5 bases). The ends were cut back, 5 bases at V and 0 bases at J, with 23 bases in the middle. Germline loops: CDR1 LNHDA, CDR2 SQIVND (reference sequence). This CDR3 comprises 19 residues. As DNA, the CDR3 is TGTGCCAGTAGTTTTTCCAACCTGGGGGGGGTCGGTAGCAATCAGCCCCAGCATTTT. It specifies CASSFSNLGGVGSNQPQHF.

The V and J genes are TRBV11-2 and TRBJ2-1; no firm D call. V was clipped by 5 bases and J by 0 bases, with 11 bases between them. The CDR3 length is 15 residues. CDR1 is SGHAT and CDR2 is FQNNGV in the germline V gene. The DNA of the CDR3 is TGTGCCAGCAGCGGTCGCGGTAGCTCCTACAATGAGCAGTTCTTC. This encodes CASSGRGSSYNEQFF.

CDR3 in amino acids: CASSQGQRSYEQYV. CDR3 bases: TGTGCCAGCAGCCAGGGACAGCGTTCCTACGAGCAGTACGTC. V is TRBV6-5 and J is TRBJ2-7, with TRBD1 identical over 7 bases. CDR1 and CDR2 from the germline V gene are MNHEY and SVGAGI. The CDR3 runs to 14 residues. With 6 bases clipped from V and 1 base from J, the junction kept 6 bases outside the gene matches.

The chain carries TRBV3-1 (or the pseudogene TRBV3-2) and TRBJ1-1; TRBD1 aligns across 8 bases. Germline assignment: CDR1 LGHDT and CDR2 YNNKEL (reference sequence). The CDR3 is 15 residues long. Germline trimming cut 1 base from V and 5 bases from J; bases unmatched to any gene: 6. CDR3 DNA: TGTGCCAGCAGCCAAGTAACAGGGGGGAGGACTGAAGCTTTCTTT. Its protein is CASSQVTGGRTEAFF.

V gene TRBV6-1 combines with J gene TRBJ1-1; no definite D call. The CDR3 has 14 residues. V was clipped by 2 bases and J by 3 bases, with 10 bases between them. The V gene's germline CDR1 is MNHNS and CDR2 SASEGT. CDR3 nucleotides: TGTGCCAGCAGTGAATTCGCGCTTTACACTGAAGCTTTCTTT. It translates to CASSEFALYTEAFF.

The gene calls are TRBV19 and TRBJ1-4; possible D gene TRBD1, 5 bases. This CDR3 contains 15 residues. Looked up from germline, CDR1 is LNHDA and CDR2 is SQIVND (reference sequence). Trimming removed 5 bases from V and 7 bases from J, with 17 bases in between. The CDR3, as DNA: TGTGCCAGTAGTGCCTCAACGGGGGAAGTTGAAAAACTGTTTTTT. As protein: CASSASTGEVEKLFF.

The chain couples TRBV6-5 to TRBJ1-1; TRBD1 aligns across 8 bases. Germline V gives CDR1 MNHEY, CDR2 SVGAGI. V was clipped by 0 bases and J by 8 bases; unmatched bases: 5. The CDR3 spans 14 residues. The CDR3 region is CASSYSRTGYEAFF. The CDR3 coding sequence is TGTGCCAGCAGTTACTCGAGGACAGGGTACGAAGCTTTCTTT.

In this sample, this clone turned up once. The chain carries TRBV7-3 and TRBJ2-1; D may be TRBD2 (6 bases). The CDR3 contains 12 residues. Germline CDR1 SGHTA, CDR2 FQGTGA. V was pared by 5 bases and J by 7 bases, with 9 bases between. CDR3 loop: CASSEEGNEQFF. The CDR3 nucleotides are TGTGCCAGCAGCGAGGAGGGGAATGAGCAGTTCTTC.